The next 18 T cell receptor beta chains were all read from a single sample in a study of shared clonotypes between healthy human individuals. Using immunoSEQ multiplex PCR, the repertoire was profiled, and TCRdb retains in-frame clones only, with some absent. This sample carries approximately 2.4 million clones, around 95% of them seen once, and the ten largest clones take roughly 0.13%. Sequences were obtained from naive CD4+ T cells sorted from blood. Indicated subset: CD45RA+ positively selected. All receptors derive from a man younger than 35 in good health.

The V and J genes are TRBV30 and TRBJ2-1; D not resolved. CDR3 length equals 11 residues. CDR1 and CDR2 from the germline V gene are GTSNPN and SVGIG (reference sequence). V shed 4 bases and J shed 8 bases, with 9 bases lying between them. The CDR3 here is CAWNRVYEQFF. In DNA form, the CDR3 reads TGTGCCTGGAATCGTGTGTATGAGCAGTTCTTC.

This clone has a single count. Here the CDR3 reads CASSRQAMNTEAFF. In nucleotides, the CDR3 is TGTGCCAGCAGCAGACAGGCTATGAACACTGAAGCTTTCTTT. The genes are TRBV7-9 and TRBJ1-1; a weak D match, TRBD1 (6 bases). Looked up from germline, CDR1 is SEHNR and CDR2 is FQNEAQ (reference sequence). The CDR3 is 14 amino acids. Trimming shortened V by 5 bases and J by 0 bases, and 10 bases separated the two germline ends.

This clone was seen just once. At the DNA level, this CDR3 is encoded by other sequences in the same sample as well. The genes are TRBV7-2 and TRBJ2-7; D remains unclear. The CDR3 is made up of 12 amino acids. CDR1 is SGHTA, CDR2 FQGNSA, per germline. Trimming pared 1 base from V and 4 bases from J, leaving 5 bases between. As DNA, the CDR3 is TGTGCCAGCAGCTTAGGAGAATACGAGCAGTACTTC. Amino acid sequence: CASSLGEYEQYF.

The chain employs TRBV6-5 and TRBJ1-2; D is possibly TRBD1 (5 bases). Deletions cut 3 bases from V and 2 bases from J, with 10 bases between. Germline-derived CDR1 and CDR2 are MNHEY and SVGAGI. This CDR3 comprises 14 residues. Here the CDR3 reads CASSYFAGNYGYTF. CDR3 nucleotides: TGTGCCAGCAGTTATTTCGCAGGGAACTATGGCTACACCTTC.

This chain joins TRBV28 and TRBJ1-1; a weak D match, TRBD1 (5 bases). The V end was cut by 8 bases, the J end by 2 bases, with 15 bases between. The CDR3 sequence is 14 residues long. CDR1 MDHEN and CDR2 SYDVKM come from the germline V gene. CDR3 in amino acids: CASLWGNLNTEAFF. The CDR3 nucleotides read TGTGCCAGCTTGTGGGGGAATTTAAACACTGAAGCTTTCTTT.

This chain uses TRBV4-3 with TRBJ2-1, with D possibly being TRBD1 (5 bases). Looked up from germline, CDR1 is LGHNA and CDR2 is YSLEER. V shed 6 bases and J shed 15 bases, with 12 bases lying between them. The CDR3 contains 10 residues. CDR3: CASRSMGPFF. The CDR3 DNA reads as TGCGCCAGCAGATCGATGGGGCCGTTCTTC.

The rearrangement links TRBV6-6 to TRBJ1-6, with TRBD1 matching over 9 bases. There are 14 residues in the CDR3. The V gene end was trimmed by 2 bases and the J gene end by 8 bases; junction bases not matched to a gene: 1. CDR1 MNHNY and CDR2 SVGAGI come from the germline V gene (reference sequence). The CDR3: CASSYGTGYSPLHF. As DNA, the CDR3 is TGTGCCAGCAGTTACGGGACAGGGTATTCACCCCTCCACTTT.

Written as DNA, the CDR3 is TGTGCCAGCAGCTTAATGGGGACTCCCAATGAGCAGTTCTTC. Amino acids: CASSLMGTPNEQFF. V and J are TRBV7-2 and TRBJ2-1; weak D call: TRBD2 (6 bases). The CDR3 consists of 14 residues. Germline-derived CDR1 and CDR2 are SGHTA and FQGNSA. Deletions cut 2 bases from V and 6 bases from J, with 11 bases between.

The gene calls are TRBV28 and TRBJ2-7; 10 nucleotides align to TRBD1. Germline trimming cut 4 bases from V and 2 bases from J; bases unmatched to any gene: 11. Germline CDR1 MDHEN, CDR2 SYDVKM. The CDR3 covers 17 residues. CDR3 nucleotides: TGTGCCAGCAGTTCCAGCGCCCGGACAGGGGGTACCTACGAGCAGTACTTC. Its translation: CASSSSARTGGTYEQYF. The full variable domain, its missing parts supplied by reference TRBV28 and TRBJ2-7, is DVKVTQSSRYLVKRTGEKVFLECVQDMDHENMFWYRQDPGLGLRLIYFSYDVKMKEKGDIPEGYSVSREKKERFSLILESASTNQTSMYLCASSSSARTGGTYEQYFGPGTRLTVT.

The chain employs TRBV5-1 and TRBJ2-1, with D perhaps matching TRBD2 (6 bases). V gave up 4 bases and J gave up 2 bases, with 10 bases separating them. CDR1 is SGHRS, CDR2 YFSETQ, per germline. This CDR3 has 14 amino acids. The CDR3 bases are TGCGCCAGCAGCGGGGACTCTGCCTACAATGAGCAGTTCTTC. Its protein is CASSGDSAYNEQFF.

This chain joins TRBV11-2 and TRBJ1-1; no clear D gene. V was trimmed by 1 base and J by 4 bases, leaving 16 bases between them. CDR3 length: 16 amino acids. Germline loops: CDR1 SGHAT, CDR2 FQNNGV. The CDR3 sequence is CASSLVLPTVGTEAFF. The CDR3 nucleotides are TGTGCCAGCAGCTTAGTGCTCCCTACCGTGGGCACTGAAGCTTTCTTT. The entire variable domain, with the rest obtained from reference TRBV11-2 and TRBJ1-1, is as follows: EAGVAQSPRYKIIEKRQSVAFWCNPISGHATLYWYQQILGQGPKLLIQFQNNGVVDDSQLPKDRFSAERLKGVDSTLKIQPAKLEDSAVYLCASSLVLPTVGTEAFFGQGTRLTVV.

The V gene is TRBV28, the J gene TRBJ2-3; 9 nucleotides match TRBD1. Germline CDR1 is MDHEN and CDR2 is SYDVKM. V shed 5 bases and J 2 bases; nucleotides not matched to a gene: 5. There are 15 residues in the CDR3. The DNA for the CDR3 is TGTGCCAGCAGTAGGGGGGACAGGGCCACAGATACGCAGTATTTT. This translates into CASSRGDRATDTQYF. The full variable domain, with the rest looked up from reference TRBV28 and TRBJ2-3, is DVKVTQSSRYLVKRTGEKVFLECVQDMDHENMFWYRQDPGLGLRLIYFSYDVKMKEKGDIPEGYSVSREKKERFSLILESASTNQTSMYLCASSRGDRATDTQYFGPGTRLTVL.

V usage is TRBV6-5 and J usage is TRBJ2-6, with 9 bases fitting TRBD1. The CDR3 consists of 16 residues. Germline loops: CDR1 MNHEY, CDR2 SVGAGI. V was clipped by 4 bases and J by 4 bases; unmatched bases: 5. CDR3 loop: CASSSGTGSGANVLTF. Written as DNA, the CDR3 is TGTGCCAGCAGTTCAGGGACAGGGAGCGGGGCCAACGTCCTGACTTTC.

V gene TRBV2 combines with J gene TRBJ1-2; possible D gene TRBD1, 6 bases. The CDR3 is 13 residues long. Looked up from germline, CDR1 is SNHLY and CDR2 is FYNNEI. V was clipped by 2 bases and J by 6 bases, with 10 bases between them. CDR3 nucleotides: TGTGCCAGCAGTGAATCCAGGACAGATGGCTACACCTTC. Amino acid sequence: CASSESRTDGYTF.

The genes are TRBV5-1 and TRBJ1-6; D is ambiguous. Trimming shortened V by 6 bases and J by 4 bases, and 11 bases separated the two germline ends. This CDR3 is built from 14 residues. Germline loops: CDR1 SGHRS, CDR2 YFSETQ. The DNA of the CDR3 is TGCGCCAGCAATCCCGAGGGTTATAATTCACCCCTCCACTTT. Amino acids: CASNPEGYNSPLHF.

The rearrangement uses TRBV2 and TRBJ2-2; TRBD2 agrees at 10 bases. The CDR3 contains 17 residues. CDR1 is SNHLY and CDR2 is FYNNEI in the germline V gene. V lost 2 bases to trimming and J lost 0 bases; unmatched junction nucleotides: 3. The CDR3 sequence is CASSEPAGGPNTGELFF. Here the CDR3 DNA reads TGTGCCAGCAGTGAACCAGCGGGGGGGCCGAACACCGGGGAGCTGTTTTTT.

The CDR3 spells CASSQQGKGNTIYF. The CDR3 region has the DNA TGCGCCAGCAGTCAGCAGGGAAAAGGAAACACCATATATTTT. The chain has TRBV10-2 and TRBJ1-3, with a weak D call TRBD1 (5 bases). This CDR3 is built from 14 residues. The V gene lost 5 bases and the J gene lost 4 bases, with 12 bases spanning the gap. Germline-derived CDR1 and CDR2 are WSHSY and SAAADI.

The CDR3: CASSTGAGTDTQYF. In nucleotides, the CDR3 is TGCGCCAGCAGTACAGGGGCTGGCACAGATACGCAGTATTTT. V gene TRBV10-1 combines with J gene TRBJ2-3; 7 bases map to TRBD1. This CDR3 has 14 residues. The germline V gene encodes CDR1 WNHNN and CDR2 SYGVQD (reference sequence). Trimming at V came to 5 bases and at J to 1 base, leaving 3 bases not matched to a gene.